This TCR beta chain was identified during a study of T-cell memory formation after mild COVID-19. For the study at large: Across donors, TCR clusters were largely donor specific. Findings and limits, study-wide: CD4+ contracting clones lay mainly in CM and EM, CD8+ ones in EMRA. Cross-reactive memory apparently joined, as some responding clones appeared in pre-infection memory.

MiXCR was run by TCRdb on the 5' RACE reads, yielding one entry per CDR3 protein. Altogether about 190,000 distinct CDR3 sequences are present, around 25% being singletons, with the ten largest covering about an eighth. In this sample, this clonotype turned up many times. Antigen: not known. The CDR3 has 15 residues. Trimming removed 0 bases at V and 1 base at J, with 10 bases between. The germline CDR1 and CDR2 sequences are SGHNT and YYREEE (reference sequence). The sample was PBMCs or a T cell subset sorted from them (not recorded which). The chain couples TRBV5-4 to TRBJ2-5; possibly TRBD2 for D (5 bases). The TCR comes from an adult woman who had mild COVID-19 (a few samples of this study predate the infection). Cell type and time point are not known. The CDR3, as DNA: TGTGCCAGCAGCTTGGCCGGAGGCAGCCAAGAGACCCAGTACTTC. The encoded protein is CASSLAGGSQETQYF.